This entry is about one TCR beta chain. Its antigen is as yet unknown. This specimen comes from a study of beta chain features in type 1 diabetes. General study findings and limits: For Type 1 diabetes patients, all four CD4+ subsets carried TCRB CDR3s that were moderately but significantly shorter. The similarity of naive, central memory and Treg TCRB repertoires appeared greater among patients than among healthy donors. The study found fewer insertions and more deletions at VDJ junctions in type 1 diabetes patients.

The whole isolated RNA underwent reverse transcription, so sequencing captured expressed TCRB transcripts. TCRdb's copy holds only in-frame clones and misses some; the assay was immunoSEQ multiplex PCR. The data contain more than 250,000 clones, approximately 15% of them singletons. Populations isolated by sorting all had purity greater than 95%. The CDR3 extends over 14 amino acids. Looked up from germline, CDR1 is SGHTA and CDR2 is FQGNSA. With V trimmed by 5 bases and J by 2 bases, 5 bases remained unmatched. The chain links TRBV7-2 to TRBJ2-7; TRBD1 aligns across 8 bases. Sequenced input: naive CD4+ T cells from blood. This clonotype was obtained from a man between 18 and 29 years old with type 1 diabetes. The CDR3 DNA reads as TGTGCCAGCAGCCGACAGGGGCACCCCTACGAGCAGTACTTC. Protein: CASSRQGHPYEQYF.